This TCR beta chain came from a study of T-cell reconstitution after alpha-beta-depleted transplantation in children. V was shortened by 1 base and J by 4 bases, with 6 bases between the two germline ends. Looked up from germline, CDR1 is SNHLY and CDR2 is FYNNEI. This CDR3 has 13 residues. This clonotype was detected a few times. Construction of the TCRbeta library involved unique molecular identifiers. TCRdb re-called the PCR reads with MiXCR, one entry per CDR3 protein. The data show around 380,000 distinct CDR3 sequences, about 11% seen once. This clonotype was sampled from a human donor who donated a stem cell graft to a child with acute myeloid leukemia. V gene TRBV2 combines with J gene TRBJ2-3; D not resolved. The sample consisted of PBMCs from the stem cell graft donor, taken from the stem cell graft. CDR3 bases: TGTGCCAGCAGTGAAGGTGGAGCAGATACGCAGTATTTT. This translates into CASSEGGADTQYF.